Listed here are 20 T cell receptor beta chains from one sample, sequenced in a study of blood T cell repertoires in COVID-19 (dated by TCRdb to 2020 to 2022). Libraries were prepared through the immunoSEQ multiplex PCR assay. TCRdb took this table from immuneACCESS and kept in-frame rearrangements with V and J called. Such tables lack part of the clones; where checked against another copy, unresolved V genes explain under half of the gap, and the rest is unexplained. The sample has approximately 58,000 clones on record, 80% to 95% of them singletons. Over 8% of the sample lies in the top ten. Material for sequencing was peripheral blood. The receptors here all came from a woman older than 75 with active COVID-19.

V and J are TRBV19 and TRBJ2-5; tentative D call: TRBD2 (6 bases). V was trimmed by 7 bases and J by 2 bases, leaving 14 bases between them. Per germline, CDR1 LNHDA and CDR2 SQIVND (reference sequence). This CDR3 contains 14 residues. CDR3 loop: CASKGGTAQETQYF. The DNA of the CDR3 is TGTGCCAGTAAGGGAGGAACAGCACAAGAGACCCAGTACTTC. Full variable domain (remainder filled in from reference TRBV19 and TRBJ2-5): DGGITQSPKYLFRKEGQNVTLSCEQNLNHDAMYWYRQDPGQGLRLIYYSQIVNDFQKGDIAEGYSVSREKKESFPLTVTSAQKNPTAFYLCASKGGTAQETQYFGPGTRLLVL.

This chain joins TRBV6-6 and TRBJ2-5, with D tentatively TRBD2 (6 bases). Trimming removed 6 bases from V and 4 bases from J, with 12 bases in between. The CDR3 spans 13 residues. CDR1 is MNHNY, CDR2 SVGAGI, per germline (reference sequence). This CDR3 is CASSGAGGETQYF. Written as DNA, the CDR3 is TGTGCCAGCAGCGGGGCCGGGGGAGAGACCCAGTACTTC.

V and J are TRBV10-2 and TRBJ1-5; D not certain. CDR1 and CDR2 (germline): WSHSY, SAAADI. The V end lost 4 bases, the J end lost 3 bases, and 10 bases lay between the germline ends. CDR3 length equals 14 residues. Here the CDR3 reads CASSGNRVNQPQHF. The CDR3 bases are TGCGCCAGCAGTGGAAACAGAGTCAATCAGCCCCAGCATTTT.

The J gene is TRBJ1-2, the V gene TRBV7-9; D not resolved. The CDR3 loop spans 15 amino acids. Germline lookup yields CDR1 SEHNR and CDR2 FQNEAQ (reference sequence). The V end lost 5 bases, the J end lost 2 bases, and 15 bases lay between the germline ends. CDR3 DNA sequence: TGTGCCAGCAGCCCCGGGGTTATACCCAACTATGGCTACACCTTC. This sequence encodes CASSPGVIPNYGYTF.

This chain uses TRBV28 with TRBJ2-2; 8 bases line up with TRBD1. CDR1 and CDR2 from the germline V gene are MDHEN and SYDVKM. CDR3 size: 18 residues. V was clipped by 6 bases and J by 2 bases; unmatched bases: 14. The CDR3 DNA reads TGTGCCAGCAGGGGAGCCGCCGGGACAGGCGATAACACCGGGGAGCTGTTTTTT. This encodes CASRGAAGTGDNTGELFF.

The CDR3 sequence is CASSQGFSGTNTGELFF. The CDR3 DNA is TGTGCCAGCAGCCAAGGCTTTAGCGGTACGAACACCGGGGAGCTGTTTTTT. This chain links TRBV3-1 (or the pseudogene TRBV3-2) with TRBJ2-2; possible D gene TRBD2, 6 bases. CDR3 length: 17 residues. Germline-derived CDR1 and CDR2 are LGHDT and YNNKEL (reference sequence). V was trimmed by 1 base and J by 0 bases, leaving 12 bases between them.

V and J are TRBV24-1 and TRBJ2-5; 9 bases are a match to TRBD2. CDR1 KGHDR and CDR2 SFDVKD come from the germline V gene. V lost 3 bases, J lost 2 bases, and 3 bases stayed unmatched. This CDR3 region has 15 residues. The CDR3 protein is CATSDPLAGQETQYF. The CDR3, as DNA: TGTGCCACCAGTGATCCCCTAGCGGGGCAAGAGACCCAGTACTTC.

The chain has TRBV15 and TRBJ1-4; 7 bases align to TRBD1. Germline lookup yields CDR1 LNHNV and CDR2 YYDKDF (reference sequence). The CDR3 spans 15 residues. V dropped 3 bases and J dropped 6; count of bases not matched to a gene: 7. DNA of the CDR3: TGTGCCACCAGCAGGAGTAAGGGGGCGGATGAAAAACTGTTTTTT. Protein sequence: CATSRSKGADEKLFF.

In this sample, this clone turned up once. The chain is built from TRBV2 and TRBJ1-4; 8 bases are a match to TRBD1. V lost 8 bases and J lost 3; bases outside the gene matches: 2. The CDR3 totals 13 residues. Germline CDR1 SNHLY, CDR2 FYNNEI. The CDR3 DNA is TGTGCCAGCTACAGGGGGTCTAATGAAAAACTGTTTTTT. This codes for CASYRGSNEKLFF.

This chain links TRBV7-2 with TRBJ1-1, with TRBD1 as a possible D gene (6 bases). Germline V CDR1 and CDR2: SGHTA, FQGNSA. The CDR3 is 18 amino acids. V lost 2 bases, J lost 0 bases, and 19 bases lay in between. The CDR3 protein is CASSLPRDKRKLNTEAFF. For the CDR3, the DNA is TGTGCCAGCAGCTTACCCCGGGACAAACGGAAACTGAACACTGAAGCTTTCTTT.

This sequence joins TRBV7-2 and TRBJ1-5, with a possible D match to TRBD1 (5 bases). There are 14 residues in the CDR3. Trimming cost V 4 bases and J 3 bases, with 10 bases left between them. CDR1 is SGHTA and CDR2 is FQGNSA in the germline V gene. This CDR3 is CASSSRQLNQPQHF. The CDR3 DNA reads TGTGCCAGCAGCTCCAGACAGCTCAATCAGCCCCAGCATTTT.

This chain links TRBV6-1 with TRBJ1-4, with TRBD1 matching over 12 bases. CDR3 size: 15 residues. With V trimmed by 2 bases and J by 9 bases, 4 bases remained unmatched. Germline V gene lookup returns CDR1 MNHNS and CDR2 SASEGT. CDR3 DNA sequence: TGTGCCAGCAGTGAATGGGGACAGGGGGCGCAAAAACTGTTTTTT. Its protein is CASSEWGQGAQKLFF.

The chain couples TRBV6-1 to TRBJ2-2, with 9 nucleotides matching TRBD2. CDR1 is MNHNS, CDR2 SASEGT, per germline. This CDR3 region has 20 residues. Trimming cost V 0 bases and J 4 bases; bases outside gene matches: 15. Here the CDR3 reads CASSEALPRAGGLVTGELFF. The CDR3 region has the DNA TGTGCCAGCAGTGAAGCGCTGCCTCGCGCGGGGGGGCTGGTCACCGGGGAGCTGTTTTTT.

This chain links TRBV2 with TRBJ2-2; TRBD1 agrees at 8 bases. CDR1 and CDR2 (germline): SNHLY, FYNNEI. The CDR3 has 15 residues. V shed 3 bases, J shed 1 base, and the junction held 1 base outside the gene matches. The CDR3 loop is CASSDRGLNTGELFF. CDR3 sequence (DNA): TGTGCCAGCAGTGACAGGGGGCTGAACACCGGGGAGCTGTTTTTT. The variable domain in full, completed from reference TRBV2 and TRBJ2-2, reads EPEVTQTPSHQVTQMGQEVILRCVPISNHLYFYWYRQILGQKVEFLVSFYNNEISEKSEIFDDQFSVERPDGSNFTLKIRSTKLEDSAMYFCASSDRGLNTGELFFGEGSRLTVL.

This chain links TRBV24-1 with TRBJ2-3, with TRBD1 identical over 11 bases. J gave up 5 bases and V 4 bases, and 13 bases lay outside the gene matches. The germline CDR1 and CDR2 sequences are KGHDR and SFDVKD. The CDR3 sequence is 18 residues long. The CDR3 loop is CATSEPGQGGLAEDTQYF. The CDR3 nucleotides read TGTGCCACCAGTGAACCGGGACAGGGGGGACTAGCAGAAGATACGCAGTATTTT.

This clone has just a few counts. The chain joins TRBV5-1 to TRBJ1-2; 7 nucleotides match TRBD1. Germline CDR1 SGHRS, CDR2 YFSETQ. The V and J ends lost 4 bases and 6 bases, in that order; junction bases with no gene match: 9. The CDR3 has 14 amino acids. DNA for the CDR3: TGCGCCAGCAGCCCTAGCAGGGGGGCAGATGGCTACACCTTC. As protein: CASSPSRGADGYTF.

This clone occurred a few times. The chain joins TRBV25-1 to TRBJ1-6; D is uncertain. CDR3 size: 13 residues. The V and J ends lost 1 base and 8 bases respectively, with 6 bases between them. CDR1 is MGHDK, CDR2 SYGVNS, per germline. The CDR3 sequence: CASSEFRDSPLHF. Here the CDR3 DNA reads TGTGCCAGCAGTGAATTTCGGGATTCACCCCTCCACTTT.

The gene calls are TRBV27 and TRBJ2-1, with D tentatively TRBD2 (7 bases). CDR1 and CDR2 (germline): MNHEY, SMNVEV (reference sequence). Trimming stripped 0 bases from V and 11 bases from J, with 11 bases between. This CDR3 contains 13 residues. The CDR3 region has the DNA TGTGCCAGCAGTTTATCGGGGGGGGGCAAGCAGTTCTTC. Protein sequence: CASSLSGGGKQFF.

This clone showed up many times. The CDR3 region is CASSSTGVEQYF. The CDR3 bases are TGTGCCAGCAGCTCGACAGGGGTCGAGCAGTACTTC. This rearrangement joins TRBV5-4 to TRBJ2-7, with 8 positions matching TRBD1. Germline assignment: CDR1 SGHNT and CDR2 YYREEE (reference sequence). Trimming cost V 3 bases and J 6 bases; bases outside gene matches: 2. CDR3 length equals 12 residues.

This chain connects TRBV7-9 to TRBJ2-7; D remains unclear. V dropped 4 bases and J dropped 2 bases, with 3 bases sitting between them. The CDR3 sequence is 11 residues long. Per germline, CDR1 SEHNR and CDR2 FQNEAQ (reference sequence). The CDR3 protein is CASSYTYEQYF. The CDR3 bases are TGTGCCAGCAGCTACACCTACGAGCAGTACTTC.